This TCR beta chain was captured by sequencing in a study of cytomegalovirus exposure and HLA in healthy donors. The table came from immunoSEQ multiplex PCR; TCRdb's copy has only in-frame clones and leaves some out. The sample lists 150,000 to 200,000 clones; 85% to 90% were seen once. CDR1 is SEHNR and CDR2 is FQNEAQ in the germline V gene (reference sequence). V lost 7 bases to trimming and J lost 6 bases, with 13 bases between them. This CDR3 has 13 amino acids. The source material was PBMCs. The genes are TRBV7-9 and TRBJ2-1; tentative D call: TRBD2 (6 bases). The clonotype originates from a woman aged 25 to 39 in good health and CMV-seronegative. CDR3 region: CASINRGSNEQFF. CDR3 nucleotides: TGTGCCAGCATCAACCGGGGGAGCAATGAGCAGTTCTTC.